The next 7 T cell receptor beta chains were all read from a single sample in a study of beta chain features in type 1 diabetes. The investigators reverse transcribed all of the isolated RNA, so they sequenced expressed TCRB transcripts. Only in-frame clones appear in the TCRdb table, and some are missing; sequencing was by immunoSEQ multiplex PCR. This table has 150,000 or so clones, under 60% appearing once. Sequencing was performed on Tregs from blood. These receptors all stem from a man younger than 35 in good health.

This clone was detected only a few times. J is TRBJ2-3 and V is TRBV21-1; TRBD1 is the table's D call, not checked against the DNA. TRBV21-1 is tagged as a pseudogene. The CDR3 totals 15 residues. CDR3 sequence (DNA): TGTGCCCCCTACGGTCGGGCAGGGGGAAAAGATACGCAGTATTTT. It specifies CAPYGRAGGKDTQYF.

Concerning this clone: The sample carries other DNA sequences with the same CDR3. The V and J genes are TRBV6-5 and TRBJ2-7, with 9 bases identical to TRBD1. Germline values: CDR1 MNHEY, CDR2 SVGAGI. V lost 6 bases and J lost 3; bases outside the gene matches: 9. CDR3 length: 15 amino acids. The CDR3 DNA follows: TGTGCCAGCAGCTCTCCGGGACAGGGCCTCTACGAGCAGTACTTC. Residues: CASSSPGQGLYEQYF.

The table lists this clone with a few counts. The J gene is TRBJ2-7, the V gene TRBV6-5; TRBD2 is a possible D gene (5 bases). The CDR3 extends over 12 amino acids. The germline V gene encodes CDR1 MNHEY and CDR2 SVGAGI. The germline V and J ends were trimmed by 6 bases and 0 bases, with 6 bases remaining between them. Here the CDR3 reads CASSGNSYEQYF. CDR3 coding DNA: TGTGCCAGCAGCGGGAACTCCTACGAGCAGTACTTC.

The J gene is TRBJ2-2, the V gene TRBV9; D is possibly TRBD2 (6 bases). Between the trimmed V and J ends, which lost 4 bases and 2 bases, there was a span of 12 bases. This CDR3 has 15 amino acids. The germline CDR1 and CDR2 sequences are SGDLS and YYNGEE. This CDR3 is CASSLGLPNTGELFF. The CDR3 nucleotides are TGTGCCAGCAGCCTCGGACTACCCAACACCGGGGAGCTGTTTTTT.

The CDR3 reads CASSLGTALNTEAFF. CDR3 nucleotide sequence: TGTGCCAGCAGCTTAGGGACAGCGTTGAACACTGAAGCTTTCTTT. This chain joins TRBV7-9 and TRBJ1-1, with a tentative D call TRBD1 (6 bases). There are 15 residues in the CDR3. V lost 1 base, J lost 0 bases, and 9 bases lay in between. Germline V gives CDR1 SEHNR, CDR2 FQNEAQ (reference sequence). The full variable domain, completed using reference TRBV7-9 and TRBJ1-1, is DTGVSQNPRHKITKRGQNVTFRCDPISEHNRLYWYRQTLGQGPEFLTYFQNEAQLEKSRLLSDRFSAERPKGSFSTLEIQRTEQGDSAMYLCASSLGTALNTEAFFGQGTRLTVV.

This chain joins TRBV7-9 and TRBJ2-2; 10 bases are a match to TRBD2. The CDR3 has 16 amino acids. J was trimmed by 4 bases and V by 2 bases; bases with no gene match: 4. CDR1 and CDR2 from the germline V gene are SEHNR and FQNEAQ (reference sequence). In DNA, the CDR3 is TGTGCCAGCAGCTTAAACAGCGGGGGGGCCACCGGGGAGCTGTTTTTT. Translated: CASSLNSGGATGELFF.

This clone turned up a few times. The V and J genes are TRBV28 and TRBJ2-7, with D perhaps matching TRBD1 (6 bases). Germline CDR1 MDHEN, CDR2 SYDVKM. The CDR3 sequence is 14 residues long. Trimming took off 6 bases at V and 0 bases at J, with 12 bases between the two ends. The CDR3 nucleotides are TGTGCCAGCAGGGGGGCGGACAGCTCCTACGAGCAGTACTTC. Protein: CASRGADSSYEQYF.